This TCR beta chain came from a study of blood T cell repertoires in COVID-19. In the authors' workflow: Amplified reference gene primers provided the basis for estimating nucleated cell counts. Using immunoSEQ multiplex PCR, the repertoire was profiled, and TCRdb retains in-frame clones only, with some absent. D and trimming were read from the DNA, whereas the V and J calls and clone size are those reported in that table. Of about 180,000 clones in the sample, about 86% were seen once. The CDR3 sequence is 15 residues long. V lost 3 bases and J 5 bases, leaving 10 bases between the germline ends. The germline CDR1 and CDR2 sequences are KGHDR and SFDVKD. This clone occurred once.

This rearrangement joins TRBV24-1 to TRBJ1-6; D is possibly TRBD1 (5 bases). The sequenced sample consisted of peripheral blood. The receptor was derived from a woman aged 25 to 39 with active or convalescent COVID-19. The CDR3 sequence is CATSDPREDNSPLHF. The CDR3 bases are TGTGCCACCAGTGATCCCAGGGAGGATAATTCACCCCTCCACTTT.